The 16 T cell receptor beta chains below come from one sample, sequenced in a study of T cell responses to AZD1222 COVID-19 vaccine. Assay used: immunoSEQ multiplex PCR; TCRdb lists only in-frame clones, some missing. Among about 55,000 clones listed, roughly nine tenths were seen once. The starting material was peripheral blood, obtained on day 0 of AZD1222 vaccination. These receptors were obtained from an adult in good health.

The chain links TRBV28 to TRBJ2-2, with D perhaps given as TRBD1 or TRBD2 (5 bases each). Germline V CDR1 and CDR2: MDHEN, SYDVKM. There are 16 residues in the CDR3. The ends were cut back, 4 bases at V and 5 bases at J, with 17 bases in the middle. The CDR3 DNA reads as TGTGCCAGCAGTTCGCGCGACAGATGGGGGACCGGGGAGCTGTTTTTT. Protein sequence: CASSSRDRWGTGELFF.

This sequence joins TRBV7-9 and TRBJ1-6; D may be TRBD1 (5 bases). Per the germline V gene, CDR1 is SEHNR and CDR2 is FQNEAQ (reference sequence). V lost 7 bases, J lost 7 bases, and 17 bases lay in between. The CDR3 contains 15 residues. The CDR3 reads CASTPPTRVNSPLHF. The CDR3 DNA reads TGTGCCAGCACCCCGCCCACCAGGGTGAATTCACCCCTCCACTTT.

The V and J genes are TRBV12-3 or TRBV12-4 and TRBJ2-1; D not resolved. V was cut by 2 bases and J by 8 bases, with 7 bases left in between. CDR3 size: 12 residues. Here the CDR3 DNA reads TGTGCCAGCAGTTTAACGGGCCATGAGCAGTTCTTC. It yields the protein CASSLTGHEQFF.

The chain has TRBV4-1 and TRBJ2-5, with 10 bases matching TRBD1. Germline lookup yields CDR1 MGHRA and CDR2 YSYEKL. The CDR3 has 16 residues. J lost 4 bases, V lost 4 bases, and 9 bases had no gene match. The CDR3 sequence: CASSRTGTGVGETQYF. The CDR3 DNA is TGCGCCAGCAGCCGAACCGGGACAGGGGTTGGAGAGACCCAGTACTTC.

CDR3 DNA: TGTGCCAGCAGCGTCCAGGGCCAAGAGACCCAGTACTTC. Residues: CASSVQGQETQYF. The chain couples TRBV9 to TRBJ2-5, with TRBD1 as a possible D gene (5 bases). Looked up from germline, CDR1 is SGDLS and CDR2 is YYNGEE. This CDR3 spans 13 amino acids. V was pared by 2 bases and J by 1 base, with 6 bases between.

The chain carries TRBV6-5 and TRBJ1-2; D is uncertain. Germline V CDR1 and CDR2: MNHEY, SVGAGI. This CDR3 comprises 15 residues. The V end lost 6 bases, the J end lost 5 bases, and 19 bases lay between the germline ends. CDR3 in amino acids: CASSPGAGLDYGYTF. DNA for the CDR3: TGTGCCAGCAGCCCCGGCGCGGGGTTAGATTATGGCTACACCTTC.

The J gene is TRBJ2-3, the V gene TRBV4-3, with D possibly being TRBD2 (5 bases). Trimming removed 0 bases at V and 6 bases at J, with 16 bases between. The CDR3 is made up of 16 amino acids. From germline, CDR1 is LGHNA and CDR2 YSLEER. The CDR3 nucleotides read TGCGCCAGCAGCCAAGAGTGGACTGTGAGTGTTGATACGCAGTATTTT. Its protein product is CASSQEWTVSVDTQYF.

The chain links TRBV29-1 to TRBJ1-1, with a possible D match to TRBD1 (6 bases). The CDR3 runs 12 residues. Per the germline V gene, CDR1 is SQVTM and CDR2 is ANQGSEA. Trimming stripped 8 bases from V and 6 bases from J, with 16 bases between. The CDR3 DNA follows: TGCAGCTCAAAGGGGGGGGAATCTGAAGCTTTCTTT. It codes for CSSKGGESEAFF. Full variable domain (missing parts from reference TRBV29-1 and TRBJ1-1): SAVISQKPSRDICQRGTSLTIQCQVDSQVTMMFWYRQQPGQSLTLIATANQGSEATYESGFVIDKFPISRPNLTFSTLTVSNMSPEDSSIYLCSSKGGESEAFFGQGTRLTVV.

The chain links TRBV18 to TRBJ1-2; D remains ambiguous. V was shortened by 0 bases and J by 0 bases, with 8 bases between the two germline ends. Germline assignment: CDR1 KGHSH and CDR2 LQKENI. This CDR3 region has 15 residues. CDR3 region: CASSPPGTTNYGYTF. The CDR3 DNA reads as TGTGCCAGCTCACCACCCGGAACCACTAACTATGGCTACACCTTC.

The chain uses TRBV27 and TRBJ2-3; TRBD1 matches at 11 bases. With V trimmed by 5 bases and J by 4 bases, 5 bases remained unmatched. The CDR3 spans 15 residues. Germline V lookup: CDR1 MNHEY, CDR2 SMNVEV (reference sequence). CDR3 residues: CASSLPGQGADTQYF. The CDR3 DNA reads as TGTGCCAGCAGTCTTCCGGGACAGGGGGCAGATACGCAGTATTTT.

The count of this clone is one. The chain combines TRBV6-5 with TRBJ1-2, with D unclear. Trimming cost V 5 bases and J 4 bases, with 8 bases left between them. The CDR3 has 12 residues. Looked up from germline, CDR1 is MNHEY and CDR2 is SVGAGI. The CDR3 nucleotides are TGTGCCAGCAGTACAGAGTTCTATGGCTACACCTTC. Its translation is CASSTEFYGYTF.

This clone came up once. J is TRBJ2-7 and V is TRBV5-6; D may be TRBD1 (5 bases). This CDR3 comprises 16 residues. Between the trimmed V and J ends, which lost 5 bases and 7 bases, there was a span of 25 bases. Germline V gene lookup returns CDR1 SGHDT and CDR2 YYEEEE. The CDR3 sequence is CASRLRPKGYAWEQYF. As DNA, the CDR3 is TGTGCCAGCAGATTAAGACCTAAGGGGTATGCTTGGGAGCAGTACTTC.

J is TRBJ2-3 and V is TRBV6-1; no clear D. The length of the CDR3 is 13 residues. Trimming pared 2 bases from V and 6 bases from J, leaving 9 bases between. Germline V CDR1 and CDR2: MNHNS, SASEGT. The CDR3 spells CASSELGADTQYF. The CDR3 nucleotides are TGTGCCAGCAGTGAATTAGGCGCGGATACGCAGTATTTT.

The rearrangement joins TRBV30 to TRBJ2-1; 8 bases are a match to TRBD1. The CDR3 spans 13 residues. Trimming took 2 bases from V and 9 from J; bases not matched to a gene: 6. Germline values: CDR1 GTSNPN, CDR2 SVGIG (reference sequence). In nucleotides, the CDR3 is TGTGCCTGGAGTCCGACAGGGGTGGGTGAGCAGTTCTTC. Translated, it gives CAWSPTGVGEQFF.

The chain carries TRBV19 and TRBJ1-2; no definite D call. This CDR3 comprises 10 residues. The germline V and J ends were trimmed by 6 bases and 5 bases, with 4 bases remaining between them. Germline CDR1 is LNHDA and CDR2 is SQIVND (reference sequence). CDR3 coding DNA: TGTGCCAGTAGGCAGTATGGCTACACCTTC. It specifies CASRQYGYTF.

This clone was counted only a few times. The chain carries TRBV7-2 and TRBJ2-3, with TRBD2 matching over 8 bases. V dropped 1 base and J dropped 1; count of bases not matched to a gene: 4. The CDR3 totals 16 residues. Per germline, CDR1 SGHTA and CDR2 FQGNSA. Here the CDR3 DNA reads TGTGCCAGCAGCTTAGGACTAGCGCGCCGCACAGATACGCAGTATTTT. Encoded protein: CASSLGLARRTDTQYF. The variable domain in full, completed from reference TRBV7-2 and TRBJ2-3, reads GAGVSQSPSNKVTEKGKDVELRCDPISGHTALYWYRQSLGQGLEFLIYFQGNSAPDKSGLPSDRFSAERTGGSVSTLTIQRTQQEDSAVYLCASSLGLARRTDTQYFGPGTRLTVL.